The 18 T cell receptor beta chains below were found in one sample sequenced in a study of tumor-infiltrating lymphocytes in oesophageal squamous cell carcinoma. TCRdb called the PCR reads again in MiXCR, with one record for every CDR3 protein. This table holds over 15,000 distinct CDR3 sequences, approximately 50% found once. The material sequenced was esophageal tumor tissue. The receptors originated from a male donor with esophageal squamous cell carcinoma.

The rearrangement joins TRBV12-3 or TRBV12-4 to TRBJ2-3; 8 nucleotides match TRBD1. TRBJ2-1 explains the end of the DNA better; the J call may be wrong. CDR3 length: 16 residues. CDR3 sequence: CASSPYRGESYNEQFF. For the CDR3, the DNA is TGTGCCAGCAGTCCGTACAGGGGGGAATCCTACAATGAGCAGTTCTTC.

About this clonotype: This is likely a read error, given that the CDR3 carries no conserved phenylalanine or tryptophan at its end. The limits of the CDR3 on the DNA are not certain, so only TCRdb's listed CDR3 is given. The J gene is TRBJ2-7, the V gene TRBV4-3; the DNA was not compared with TRBD1, the D call given in the table. CDR1 and CDR2 (germline): LGHNA, YSLEER. The CDR3 spans 18 residues, counting both ends. The CDR3 reads CASSQDPSGQAYGYTFGS.

Concerning this clonotype: The missing conserved phenylalanine or tryptophan at the end of this CDR3 makes a read error likely. The limits of the CDR3 on the DNA are not certain, so only TCRdb's listed CDR3 is given. The CDR3 is CATSGSDWELGYTFGS. The V call is TRBV24-1, the J call TRBJ2-1. CDR1 and CDR2 (germline): KGHDR, SFDVKD. Including both end residues, the CDR3 is 16 amino acids long.

V and J are TRBV7-6 and TRBJ2-4; unclear D gene. V dropped 3 bases and J dropped 9 bases, with 9 bases sitting between them. Germline V gene sequence: CDR1 SGHVS, CDR2 FNYEAQ. The CDR3 has 12 residues. The CDR3 DNA follows: TGTGCCAGCAGCTTCCTGTATGGCATTCAGTACTTC. Translating gives CASSFLYGIQYF.

This clonotype appeared many times. As the CDR3 is not closed by the conserved phenylalanine or tryptophan, this likely results from a read error. It is unclear where the CDR3 begins or ends on the DNA, so no DNA is shown, and the CDR3 is as TCRdb lists it. The V and J genes are TRBV6-6 and TRBJ2-4. Germline lookup yields CDR1 MNHNY and CDR2 SVGAGI (reference sequence). The CDR3 is 10 residues long, ends included. The CDR3 spells CASSYYTTNL.

This clonotype was recorded only once. This sequence joins TRBV18 and TRBJ2-1; D remains unclear. The CDR3 length is 14 residues. The V end lost 8 bases, the J end lost 0 bases, and 11 bases lay between the germline ends. Germline values: CDR1 KGHSH, CDR2 LQKENI. In nucleotides, the CDR3 is TGTGCCAGCGGGCCCATAAGCTCCTACAATGAGCAGTTCTTC. Residues: CASGPISSYNEQFF.

This clonotype was counted at least ten times. The genes are TRBV7-9 and TRBJ2-1; D not certain. TRBJ2-7 explains the end of the DNA better; the J call may be wrong. This CDR3 has 14 amino acids. Germline CDR1 reads SEHNR; CDR2 reads FQNEAQ (reference sequence). CDR3 protein: CASSLDLELDEQYF. CDR3 sequence (DNA): TGTGCCAGCAGCCTAGACCTAGAGTTAGACGAGCAGTACTTC.

This clonotype was picked up one time. The chain recombines TRBV5-1 with TRBJ2-5, with TRBD2 matching 13 bases. The CDR3 consists of 15 residues. J was trimmed by 4 bases and V by 4 bases; bases with no gene match: 4. Looked up from germline, CDR1 is SGHRS and CDR2 is YFSETQ. CDR3 in DNA: TGCGCCAGCAGCCCGGGACTAGCGGGAAGAGAGACCCAGTACTTC. Amino acids: CASSPGLAGRETQYF.

There are a few counts of this clonotype. The chain links TRBV7-2 to TRBJ2-1, with D unresolved. Per germline, CDR1 SGHTA and CDR2 FQGNSA. Trimming pared 2 bases from V and 0 bases from J, leaving 11 bases between. This CDR3 contains 16 residues. In DNA, the CDR3 is TGTGCCAGCAGCTTAATGTGGGGTAGCTCCTACAATGAGCAGTTCTTC. Amino acids: CASSLMWGSSYNEQFF.

A single count supports this clonotype. This sequence joins TRBV12-3 or TRBV12-4 and TRBJ2-3, with 11 bases lining up with TRBD2. The CDR3 extends over 15 amino acids. With 9 bases clipped from V and 4 bases from J, the junction kept 9 bases outside the gene matches. This chain's CDR3 is CASMGLAGGADTQYF. As DNA, the CDR3 is TGTGCCAGTATGGGGCTAGCGGGAGGAGCAGATACGCAGTATTTT.

The J gene is TRBJ2-7, the V gene TRBV12-3 or TRBV12-4, with no clear D. The CDR3 covers 12 residues. V lost 2 bases, J lost 3 bases, and 5 bases lay in between. DNA for the CDR3: TGTGCCAGCAGTTTAAGTGTCTACGAGCAGTACTTC. Protein product: CASSLSVYEQYF.

This clonotype was counted a few times. The chain combines TRBV6-5 with TRBJ2-5; the D gene is possibly TRBD2 (5 bases). The CDR3 is 14 residues long. V was trimmed by 0 bases and J by 4 bases, leaving 9 bases between them. The germline V gene encodes CDR1 MNHEY and CDR2 SVGAGI. The CDR3 sequence: CASSYSRVGETQYF. The CDR3 DNA sequence: TGTGCCAGCAGTTACTCGAGGGTGGGAGAGACCCAGTACTTC.

This clonotype was seen many times. The genes are TRBV6-1 and TRBJ1-2, with 7 bases fitting TRBD1. The V and J ends lost 6 bases and 4 bases, in that order; junction bases with no gene match: 8. The germline V gene has CDR1 MNHNS and CDR2 SASEGT. The CDR3 is 14 amino acids. The CDR3 DNA follows: TGTGCCAGCAGCATTACAGGGGACATCTATGGCTACACCTTC. This translates into CASSITGDIYGYTF.

Here the CDR3 reads CASSQGGDEQFF. Written as DNA, the CDR3 is TGTGCCAGCAGCCAGGGGGGGGATGAGCAGTTCTTC. The chain carries TRBV7-6 and TRBJ2-1; tentatively, D is TRBD1 or TRBD2 (7 bases each). CDR3 length: 12 residues. CDR1 and CDR2 from the germline V gene are SGHVS and FNYEAQ. Trimming took off 5 bases at V and 8 bases at J, with 10 bases between the two ends.

The chain couples TRBV7-6 to TRBJ2-6, with D unclear. The CDR3 is made up of 12 amino acids. V was trimmed by 2 bases and J by 9 bases, leaving 5 bases between them. Germline V gives CDR1 SGHVS, CDR2 FNYEAQ. This CDR3 is CASSLTGNVLTF. The DNA of the CDR3 is TGTGCCAGCAGCTTAACCGGCAACGTCCTGACTTTC.

This clonotype came up many times. V is TRBV12-3 or TRBV12-4 and J is TRBJ2-7, with 9 bases that match TRBD2. V lost 4 bases, J lost 0 bases, and 10 bases stayed unmatched. The CDR3 totals 17 residues. CDR3 protein: CASSSRRTSDSSYEQYF. The CDR3 DNA follows: TGTGCCAGCAGTTCTCGAAGGACTAGCGACTCCTCCTACGAGCAGTACTTC.

As concerns this clonotype: The junction departs from the called germline gene at one end, perhaps through a read error. V usage is TRBV11-2 and J usage is TRBJ2-1; TRBD2 matches at 7 bases. Germline V lookup: CDR1 SGHAT, CDR2 FQNNGV. The CDR3 runs 14 residues. In DNA form, the CDR3 reads TGTTCCAGCAGCTTACTAGCGTACTACAATGAGCAGTTCTTC. This codes for CSSSLLAYYNEQFF.

With respect to this clonotype: A much larger clonotype is one base distant, so this may be a read error. The V gene is TRBV11-1, the J gene TRBJ2-5; D gene uncertain. The CDR3 extends over 14 amino acids. Germline CDR1 and CDR2: SGHAT and FQDESV (reference sequence). CDR3 amino acids: CASSDRSIQETQHF. CDR3 nucleotide sequence: TGTGCCAGCAGCGACCGTTCTATCCAAGAGACCCAGCACTTC.